In its sample, the clone carrying this TCR beta chain was seen a few times. The table came from immunoSEQ multiplex PCR; TCRdb's copy has only in-frame clones and leaves some out. The sample lists 100,000 or so clones, around 90% occurring once. The CDR3 sequence is 15 residues long. Per the germline V gene, CDR1 is MNHEY and CDR2 is SMNVEV (reference sequence). V gave up 2 bases and J gave up 1 base, with 9 bases separating them. The record originates from a study of blood T cell repertoires in COVID-19. This sequence originates from a man aged 45-60 years with acute or convalescent COVID-19. The rearrangement joins TRBV27 to TRBJ2-1; D is unresolved. The sequencing sample was made of peripheral blood. DNA for the CDR3: TGTGCCAGCAGTTTAACGGGTAGTTCCTACAATGAGCAGTTCTTC. It is translated as CASSLTGSSYNEQFF.